One TCR beta chain is described in this entry. Additional DNA sequences in this sample encode the identical CDR3. The sample comes from a study of cytomegalovirus exposure and HLA in healthy donors. PCR used 60 Vbeta primers and 13 Jbeta primers. Sequenced by immunoSEQ multiplex PCR; TCRdb stores in-frame clones only, minus some. The repertoire holds 180,000 or so clones, with just under 80% as singletons. CDR1 and CDR2 (germline): SGHRS, YFSETQ. J was trimmed by 2 bases and V by 8 bases; bases with no gene match: 6. The CDR3 loop spans 14 amino acids. This receptor was taken from a female donor in good health and CMV-seronegative. The chain uses TRBV5-1 and TRBJ2-7; 11 bases are shared with TRBD2. The sequenced sample consisted of PBMCs. The CDR3 DNA is TGCGCCAGTTCCTTAGCGGGGGGGCCCTACGAGCAGTACTTC. This encodes CASSLAGGPYEQYF.